These 10 T cell receptor beta chains came from one sample sequenced in a study of technical replicates of blood from several donors. Produced via immunoSEQ multiplex PCR; TCRdb's table is partial and in-frame only. The data show 90,000 to 100,000 clones, 90% to 96% seen once. Sample: T cells isolated from PBMCs. These receptors were obtained from a human donor in good health.

The CDR3 sequence is CASTSVRANYGYTF. The CDR3 coding sequence is TGTGCCAGCACCTCGGTGAGAGCTAACTATGGCTACACCTTC. The V call is TRBV2, the J call TRBJ1-2, with D unresolved. V lost 7 bases and J 0 bases, leaving 12 bases between the germline ends. The CDR3 covers 14 residues. Per the germline V gene, CDR1 is SNHLY and CDR2 is FYNNEI.

The J gene is TRBJ2-5, the V gene TRBV6-1, with no clear D. The germline gives CDR1 MNHNS, CDR2 SASEGT. CDR3 length: 15 residues. V was pared by 7 bases and J by 2 bases, with 17 bases between. In DNA form, the CDR3 reads TGTGCCAGCACGGTATTGTCTTTAGTTCAAGAGACCCAGTACTTC. As protein: CASTVLSLVQETQYF.

V gene TRBV9 combines with J gene TRBJ2-1; D is possibly TRBD1 (6 bases). This CDR3 has 15 amino acids. Trimming left V 6 bases short and J 2 bases short, with 15 bases between. From germline, CDR1 is SGDLS and CDR2 YYNGEE. This chain's CDR3 is CASTSNRDTYNEQFF. Written as DNA, the CDR3 is TGTGCCAGCACCTCGAACAGGGACACCTACAATGAGCAGTTCTTC.

In nucleotides, the CDR3 is TGTGCCAGCAGTCTAGACAGGGAAGGTAGGGGCAATGAGCAGTTCTTC. Residues: CASSLDREGRGNEQFF. The V and J genes are TRBV6-4 and TRBJ2-1; 7 nucleotides agree with TRBD1. After removal of 5 bases from V and 6 bases from J, the junction contained 13 bases not matched to a gene. CDR1 is MRHNA, CDR2 SNTAGT, per germline. The CDR3 covers 16 residues.

With regard to this clone: The same CDR3 is also encoded by other DNA sequences in this sample. The chain employs TRBV10-3 and TRBJ1-4, with 9 bases fitting TRBD1. The CDR3 covers 15 residues. The V gene's germline CDR1 is ENHRY and CDR2 SYGVKD. The V gene end was trimmed by 6 bases and the J gene end by 5 bases; junction bases not matched to a gene: 7. Here the CDR3 reads CAISETGTGNEKLFF. In DNA form, the CDR3 reads TGTGCCATCAGCGAGACCGGGACAGGGAATGAAAAACTGTTTTTT.

The gene calls are TRBV5-8 and TRBJ2-2; D gene uncertain. The CDR3 has 11 residues. Germline V gene sequence: CDR1 SGHTS, CDR2 YDEGEE. V was clipped by 7 bases and J by 7 bases, with 8 bases between them. The CDR3 nucleotides are TGTGCCAGCCCCACTTTCGGGGAGCTGTTTTTT. Protein product: CASPTFGELFF.

Only one count was recorded for this clone. V gene TRBV10-3 combines with J gene TRBJ1-1; TRBD1 is a possible D gene (5 bases). CDR1 is ENHRY and CDR2 is SYGVKD in the germline V gene. CDR3 length: 10 residues. V gave up 10 bases and J gave up 8 bases, with 11 bases separating them. The CDR3 DNA follows: TGTGCCACCGCGGAGGGGGAAGCTTTCTTT. Its protein product is CATAEGEAFF.

V usage is TRBV10-3 and J usage is TRBJ2-2; D is undetermined. Germline V lookup: CDR1 ENHRY, CDR2 SYGVKD. The CDR3 has 13 residues. Trimming removed 8 bases at V and 4 bases at J, with 11 bases between. CDR3 bases: TGTGCCATCTGGCAGGAATTCACCGGGGAGCTGTTTTTT. Residues: CAIWQEFTGELFF.

The chain has TRBV5-1 and TRBJ2-7, with 9 bases identical to TRBD2. Germline CDR1 and CDR2: SGHRS and YFSETQ. The ends lost 2 bases at V and 7 bases at J; junction bases unmatched: 4. The CDR3 runs to 13 residues. The CDR3 loop reads CASSFSGSSEQYF. CDR3 sequence (DNA): TGCGCCAGCAGCTTTAGCGGGAGTTCGGAGCAGTACTTC.

This chain links TRBV19 with TRBJ1-2, with 9 bases matching TRBD1. CDR3 size: 13 residues. With V trimmed by 5 bases and J by 8 bases, 6 bases remained unmatched. Germline-derived CDR1 and CDR2 are LNHDA and SQIVND (reference sequence). The CDR3 here is CASSYRTGEGYTF. For the CDR3, the DNA is TGTGCCAGTAGTTATAGGACAGGGGAAGGCTACACCTTC.